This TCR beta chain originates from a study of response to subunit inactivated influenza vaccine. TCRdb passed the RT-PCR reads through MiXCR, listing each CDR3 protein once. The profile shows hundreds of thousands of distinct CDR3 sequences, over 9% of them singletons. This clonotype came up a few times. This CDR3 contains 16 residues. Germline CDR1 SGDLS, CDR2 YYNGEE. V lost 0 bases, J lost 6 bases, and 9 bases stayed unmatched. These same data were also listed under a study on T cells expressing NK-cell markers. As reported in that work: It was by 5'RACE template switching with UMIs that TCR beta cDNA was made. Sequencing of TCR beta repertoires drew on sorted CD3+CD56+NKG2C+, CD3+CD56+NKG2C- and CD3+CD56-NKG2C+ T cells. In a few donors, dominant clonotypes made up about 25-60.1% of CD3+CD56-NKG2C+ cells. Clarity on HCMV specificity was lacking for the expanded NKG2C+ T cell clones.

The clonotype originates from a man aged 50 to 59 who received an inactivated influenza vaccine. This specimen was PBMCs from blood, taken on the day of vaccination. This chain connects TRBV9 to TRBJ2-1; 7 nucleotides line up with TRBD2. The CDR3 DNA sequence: TGTGCCAGCAGCGTAGGGTGGGCGGGAGTGGGCAATGAGCAGTTCTTC. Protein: CASSVGWAGVGNEQFF.